The TCR beta chain described here comes from a study of blood T cell repertoires in COVID-19. Using immunoSEQ multiplex PCR, the repertoire was profiled, and TCRdb retains in-frame clones only, with some absent. There are just over 300,000 clones in the sample; roughly 87% occur only once, and about 2.5% lies in the top ten. CDR3 size: 14 residues. The V gene lost 3 bases and the J gene lost 7 bases, with 13 bases spanning the gap. CDR1 and CDR2 from the germline V gene are MNHEY and SMNVEV (reference sequence). Sequenced: peripheral blood. The origin of this receptor is a man aged 18-30 years with active or convalescent COVID-19. The V call is TRBV27, the J call TRBJ2-1, with D possibly matching TRBD2 (6 bases). CDR3 amino acids: CASSFSRLENEQFF. CDR3 DNA: TGTGCCAGCAGTTTCTCGAGACTAGAAAATGAGCAGTTCTTC.